This entry lists 28 T cell receptor beta chains sequenced from one sample in a study of a mutant IDH1 vaccine in newly diagnosed glioma. Assay used: immunoSEQ multiplex PCR; TCRdb lists only in-frame clones, some missing. The sample consists of about 88,000 clones, roughly 82% of them appearing once. Specified time point: baseline, week 1 (first vaccination visit). Treatment of the sample: pre-vaccination baseline after standard-of-care therapy. The source material was PBMCs, sampled from a glioma patient treated with radiotherapy, temozolomide or both. All receptors derive from a man aged 40-49 years with glioma. Some clones in this sample may be carry-over from other donors' samples.

This chain joins TRBV25-1 and TRBJ2-1; TRBD1 is a possible D gene (5 bases). Looked up from germline, CDR1 is MGHDK and CDR2 is SYGVNS. The CDR3 runs 14 residues. V was clipped by 4 bases and J by 8 bases, with 15 bases between them. The CDR3 DNA follows: TGTGCCAGCAGTGGGGGCAGGGTCGGCCATGAGCAGTTCTTC. It is translated as CASSGGRVGHEQFF.

V and J are TRBV2 and TRBJ2-7; TRBD1 matches 7 bases. Losses at the gene ends were 6 bases for V and 1 base for J; bases not matched to a gene: 6. The germline CDR1 and CDR2 sequences are SNHLY and FYNNEI. The CDR3 is made up of 14 amino acids. The CDR3 is CASSAGTESYEQYF. The CDR3 DNA follows: TGTGCCAGCAGCGCCGGGACAGAATCCTACGAGCAGTACTTC.

V usage is TRBV4-1 and J usage is TRBJ2-1; D is unresolved. The V end was cut by 0 bases, the J end by 9 bases, with 9 bases between. CDR3 length equals 13 residues. Germline assignment: CDR1 MGHRA and CDR2 YSYEKL. CDR3 sequence (DNA): TGCGCCAGCAGCCAAGATCGACTCACTGAGCAGTTCTTC. Its protein product is CASSQDRLTEQFF.

The chain carries TRBV5-8 and TRBJ2-1; unclear D gene. The CDR3 has 16 amino acids. V gave up 0 bases and J gave up 0 bases, with 10 bases separating them. Germline V gene data show CDR1 as SGHTS and CDR2 as YDEGEE. CDR3 in DNA: TGTGCCAGCAGCTTGGTTACGTTGAGCTCCTACAATGAGCAGTTCTTC. This sequence encodes CASSLVTLSSYNEQFF. The full variable domain, rest sourced from reference TRBV5-8 and TRBJ2-1, is EAGVTQSPTHLIKTRGQQATLRCSPISGHTSVYWYQQALGLGLQFLLWYDEGEERNRGNFPPRFSGRQFPNYSSELNVNALELEDSALYLCASSLVTLSSYNEQFFGPGTRLTVL.

The rearrangement joins TRBV7-9 to TRBJ1-6, with D possibly matching TRBD1 (5 bases). CDR1 is SEHNR, CDR2 FQNEAQ, per germline (reference sequence). The CDR3 spans 17 residues. V lost 7 bases, J lost 11 bases, and 27 bases lay in between. CDR3 DNA sequence: TGTGCCAGCACCATCCGTGGCGGGGGAAACGGGACCCCACCCCTCCACTTT. This sequence encodes CASTIRGGGNGTPPLHF.

CDR3 nucleotide sequence: TGCGCCAGCAGGAACGTCGGGGGCGGAGGCTATGGCTACACCTTC. Translation: CASRNVGGGGYGYTF. The J gene is TRBJ1-2, the V gene TRBV5-1; maybe TRBD1 (6 bases). Trimming took 5 bases from V and 4 from J, leaving 18 bases between them. CDR3 size: 15 residues. The V gene's germline CDR1 is SGHRS and CDR2 YFSETQ.

This clone appeared a single time. The chain links TRBV30 to TRBJ1-3; unclear D gene. This CDR3 is built from 12 residues. Per the germline V gene, CDR1 is GTSNPN and CDR2 is SVGIG (reference sequence). The germline V and J ends were trimmed by 6 bases and 0 bases, with 6 bases remaining between them. The CDR3 bases are TGTGCCTGCAGAGGCTCTGGAAACACCATATATTTT. Protein product: CACRGSGNTIYF.

The J gene is TRBJ2-7, the V gene TRBV6-6; either TRBD1 or TRBD2 may supply D (5 bases each). Germline CDR1 MNHNY, CDR2 SVGAGI (reference sequence). The length of the CDR3 is 13 residues. The V end was cut by 2 bases, the J end by 4 bases, with 9 bases between. CDR3: CASSYGTVYEQYF. As DNA, the CDR3 is TGTGCCAGCAGTTACGGGACGGTATACGAGCAGTACTTC.

This chain links TRBV9 with TRBJ1-6; D is perhaps TRBD1 (5 bases). Germline CDR1 reads SGDLS; CDR2 reads YYNGEE. The CDR3 contains 15 residues. Trimming cost V 1 base and J 6 bases, with 11 bases left between them. The CDR3 nucleotides are TGTGCCAGCAGCGTATATAGGGACCTTAATTCACCCCTCCACTTT. Protein: CASSVYRDLNSPLHF.

The chain links TRBV6-5 to TRBJ1-2; a weak D match, TRBD1 (5 bases). Trimming removed 7 bases at V and 6 bases at J, with 15 bases between. Germline CDR1 is MNHEY and CDR2 is SVGAGI. This CDR3 has 13 residues. The CDR3: CASTAGGVDGYTF. CDR3 nucleotide sequence: TGTGCCAGCACCGCGGGGGGGGTAGATGGCTACACCTTC.

The V and J genes are TRBV10-1 and TRBJ2-5; TRBD1 agrees at 7 bases. This CDR3 is 13 amino acids long. Germline CDR1 WNHNN, CDR2 SYGVQD (reference sequence). V was clipped by 4 bases and J by 4 bases; unmatched bases: 3. The CDR3, as DNA: TGCGCCAGCAGTGCGGGACAGATAGAGACCCAGTACTTC. This translates into CASSAGQIETQYF.

The rearrangement uses TRBV4-1 and TRBJ2-7; tentative D call: TRBD1 (6 bases). From germline, CDR1 is MGHRA and CDR2 YSYEKL. V was cut by 4 bases and J by 7 bases, with 23 bases left in between. This CDR3 has 16 amino acids. Here the CDR3 DNA reads TGCGCCAGCAGCCCGCAAGTGGACAGAGGGCTGGGGGAGCAGTACTTC. Residues: CASSPQVDRGLGEQYF.

This clone was detected only once. This chain joins TRBV19 and TRBJ2-2, with 9 bases that match TRBD1. In germline, CDR1 is LNHDA, CDR2 SQIVND (reference sequence). With V trimmed by 6 bases and J by 5 bases, 7 bases remained unmatched. CDR3 length: 15 residues. CDR3 nucleotide sequence: TGTGCCAGTAGGGGACAGGGCTCGGGAACCGGGGAGCTGTTTTTT. This sequence encodes CASRGQGSGTGELFF.

The V call is TRBV14, the J call TRBJ2-7, with D maybe TRBD1 (5 bases). The ends were cut back, 3 bases at V and 3 bases at J, with 15 bases in the middle. Germline CDR1 SGHDN, CDR2 FVKESK. There are 15 residues in the CDR3. CDR3 amino acids: CASSQGPPPFYEQYF. The CDR3 DNA reads as TGTGCCAGCAGCCAGGGGCCGCCCCCTTTCTACGAGCAGTACTTC.

V usage is TRBV5-1 and J usage is TRBJ2-3, with 13 bases that match TRBD2. The CDR3 contains 18 residues. Losses at the gene ends were 0 bases for V and 0 bases for J; bases not matched to a gene: 4. Germline V CDR1 and CDR2: SGHRS, YFSETQ. The CDR3 DNA follows: TGCGCCAGCAGCTTGGGGGGACTAGCGGGGACAAGCACAGATACGCAGTATTTT. Amino acids: CASSLGGLAGTSTDTQYF.

This chain joins TRBV25-1 and TRBJ1-2; 10 bases map to TRBD1. V lost 6 bases to trimming and J lost 7 bases; unmatched junction nucleotides: 8. The CDR3 consists of 14 residues. The germline V gene encodes CDR1 MGHDK and CDR2 SYGVNS. CDR3 sequence reads: CASRETGGRRGYTF. CDR3 nucleotide sequence: TGTGCCAGCAGAGAGACAGGGGGCCGGCGTGGCTACACCTTC.

J is TRBJ2-7 and V is TRBV6-5; 7 nucleotides agree with TRBD1. Per the germline V gene, CDR1 is MNHEY and CDR2 is SVGAGI. Germline trimming cut 0 bases from V and 3 bases from J; bases unmatched to any gene: 8. The CDR3 sequence is 16 residues long. As DNA, the CDR3 is TGTGCCAGCAGTTACTCGAGAGGGGGCCGGGGCTACGAGCAGTACTTC. Translation gives CASSYSRGGRGYEQYF.

V is TRBV21-1 and J is TRBJ2-5. TRBV21-1 is deemed a pseudogene. This CDR3 has 11 amino acids. The CDR3 here is CASMPLGAQYF. The CDR3 nucleotides are TGTGCCAGCATGCCCCTTGGGGCCCAGTACTTC.

The gene calls are TRBV6-5 and TRBJ2-1; no clear D. The CDR3 spans 11 residues. V dropped 8 bases and J dropped 9 bases, with 11 bases sitting between them. Looked up from germline, CDR1 is MNHEY and CDR2 is SVGAGI. CDR3: CASSNAGEQFF. In DNA, the CDR3 is TGTGCCAGCTCCAACGCCGGTGAGCAGTTCTTC.

The chain has TRBV5-8 and TRBJ2-1, with TRBD2 matching 13 bases. The CDR3 extends over 18 amino acids. In germline, CDR1 is SGHTS, CDR2 YDEGEE. The V segment lost 4 bases and the J segment 8 bases; nucleotides outside the gene matches: 15. CDR3 loop: CASSPGGGTSGVGHEQFF. DNA of the CDR3: TGTGCCAGCAGCCCAGGTGGGGGGACTAGCGGGGTCGGCCATGAGCAGTTCTTC.

The CDR3 spells CASSQASPVSGNTIYF. The CDR3 nucleotides read TGTGCCAGCAGCCAAGCCTCTCCCGTCTCTGGAAACACCATATATTTT. The J gene is TRBJ1-3, the V gene TRBV4-2; no firm D call. Germline V CDR1 and CDR2: LGHNA, YNFKEQ. Trimming shortened V by 1 base and J by 0 bases, and 10 bases separated the two germline ends. The CDR3 has 16 amino acids.

The V gene is TRBV2, the J gene TRBJ2-3, with 10 bases fitting TRBD1. The CDR3 consists of 15 residues. V trimming: 8 bases; J trimming: 7 bases; junction bases outside the gene matches: 12. Germline V CDR1 and CDR2: SNHLY, FYNNEI. In DNA form, the CDR3 reads TGTGCCAGCTCTAGCTGGGACAGGGGTCTTAATACGCAGTATTTT. Translating it yields CASSSWDRGLNTQYF.

In this sample, this clone turned up a few times. The V gene is TRBV4-1, the J gene TRBJ1-1; D remains unclear. This CDR3 region has 14 residues. Germline CDR1 reads MGHRA; CDR2 reads YSYEKL. Trimming shortened V by 0 bases and J by 5 bases, and 10 bases separated the two germline ends. This CDR3 is CASSQDNRRTEAFF. CDR3 nucleotide sequence: TGCGCCAGCAGCCAAGATAACCGGCGGACTGAAGCTTTCTTT.

The V gene is TRBV6-5, the J gene TRBJ1-5, with unresolved D. The CDR3 runs to 13 residues. V was cut by 3 bases and J by 4 bases, with 7 bases left in between. From germline, CDR1 is MNHEY and CDR2 SVGAGI. CDR3 bases: TGTGCCAGCAGTTATGGGCCAAATCAGCCCCAGCATTTT. This translates into CASSYGPNQPQHF.

With respect to this clone: The junction and the germline gene differ at one end; a read error may be behind it. This CDR3 reads CASSYRFGQKTQYF. The CDR3 DNA reads TGCGCCAGCAGCTACCGCTTCGGCCAAAAGACCCAGTACTTC. V is TRBV4-1 and J is TRBJ2-5, with no clear D. This CDR3 has 14 residues. From germline, CDR1 is MGHRA and CDR2 YSYEKL.

This clone was counted a single time. The rearrangement links TRBV6-1 to TRBJ2-5; no reliable D call. CDR1 and CDR2 from the germline V gene are MNHNS and SASEGT. V was pared by 3 bases and J by 5 bases, with 1 base between. The CDR3 runs 10 residues. CDR3 sequence reads: CASSDETQYF. DNA for the CDR3: TGTGCCAGCAGTGATGAGACCCAGTACTTC.

The chain recombines TRBV5-6 with TRBJ2-7; TRBD2 matches at 8 bases. The trim removed 4 bases at V and 4 bases at J, leaving 10 bases unmatched. From germline, CDR1 is SGHDT and CDR2 YYEEEE. The CDR3 loop spans 15 amino acids. The CDR3 protein is CASSPGYLAGYEQYF. CDR3 nucleotides: TGTGCCAGCAGCCCGGGGTATCTAGCGGGTTACGAGCAGTACTTC. Supplemented by reference TRBV5-6 and TRBJ2-7, the full variable domain reads DAGVTQSPTHLIKTRGQQVTLRCSPKSGHDTVSWYQQALGQGPQFIFQYYEEEERQRGNFPDRFSGHQFPNYSSELNVNALLLGDSALYLCASSPGYLAGYEQYFGPGTRLTVT.

The rearrangement joins TRBV18 to TRBJ2-3; D ambiguous. Germline V gene sequence: CDR1 KGHSH, CDR2 LQKENI. Between the trimmed V and J ends, which lost 3 bases and 2 bases, there was a span of 3 bases. The CDR3 runs 12 residues. This CDR3 is CASSPNTDTQYF. In nucleotides, the CDR3 is TGTGCCAGCTCACCGAACACAGATACGCAGTATTTT.